This T cell receptor (beta chain) derives from a study of blood T cell repertoires in COVID-19. For the study at large: Samples taken during acute and convalescent COVID-19 were collected in the United States, Italy and Spain. PBMCs, B-cell-depleted T cells, or T cells were the source of the cDNA or gDNA that made up the material.

This clone was picked up a small number of times. Other DNA variants within this sample encode the same CDR3. This CDR3 contains 12 residues. V was clipped by 5 bases and J by 6 bases, with 11 bases between them. Per the germline V gene, CDR1 is SGHTA and CDR2 is FQGNSA. Original methodology: Amplification of reference gene primers provided the estimated nucleated cell counts. Assay used: immunoSEQ multiplex PCR; TCRdb lists only in-frame clones, some missing. Clonal size and the V and J genes are those of that table, whereas D and trimming came from the DNA. The sample shows about 74,000 clones, 82% of them seen only once.

The chain employs TRBV7-2 and TRBJ2-7; D may be TRBD1 (6 bases). The sample comprised peripheral blood. The clonotype comes from a human donor in a cohort sampled during active COVID-19. In nucleotides, the CDR3 is TGTGCCAGCAGCCCTACAGGGAGCGAGCAGTACTTC. This translates into CASSPTGSEQYF.